Presented here are 21 T cell receptor beta chains from one specimen sequenced in a study of T cells in Graves' hyperthyroidism and ophthalmopathy (dated by TCRdb to the late 2010s). Libraries were built with multiplex PCR. The reads were generated on an Illumina HiSeq 2000. The TCR beta CDR3 regions were amplified from the RNA transcripts. The first round of RT-PCR for the TCR CDR3 was performed with the HTBI primer set and the Qiagen OneStep RT-PCR kit. TCRdb reprocessing: public reads trimmed at Q25 with fastp, clones called with MiXCR, in-frame beta chains kept. All rows with the same CDR3 protein become a single entry with the most common DNA and genes. Here the sample has roughly 500,000 distinct CDR3 sequences; about 45% occur a single time. The ten largest clones take up 35% to 50% of the sample. Sequences were obtained from peripheral blood or thyroid tissue (not recorded which). The receptors shown here come from an adult woman with Graves' disease, either hyperthyroidism or ophthalmopathy (not recorded which).

J is TRBJ2-5 and V is TRBV15; perhaps TRBD1 as D (5 bases). Germline V gives CDR1 LNHNV, CDR2 YYDKDF (reference sequence). This CDR3 is 15 amino acids long. V shed 1 base and J shed 4 bases, with 13 bases lying between them. The CDR3 sequence: CATSRGSQGVETQYF. CDR3 nucleotide sequence: TGTGCCACCAGCAGAGGGTCTCAGGGTGTAGAGACCCAGTACTTC. The complete variable domain, with remaining parts taken from reference TRBV15 and TRBJ2-5, reads DAMVIQNPRYQVTQFGKPVTLSCSQTLNHNVMYWYQQKSSQAPKLLFHYYDKDFNNEADTPDNFQSRRPNTSFCFLDIRSPGLGDTAMYLCATSRGSQGVETQYFGPGTRLLVL.

This clonotype was counted ten times or more. The rearrangement links TRBV7-3 to TRBJ1-2; D remains ambiguous. Germline-derived CDR1 and CDR2 are SGHTA and FQGTGA. The CDR3 contains 13 residues. With 2 bases removed from V and 3 bases from J, the gap between germline ends came to 7 bases. For the CDR3, the DNA is TGTGCCAGCAGCTTAGTCCCCGACTATGGCTACACCTTC. This encodes CASSLVPDYGYTF.

CDR3 sequence reads: CASSLGPLGQGRTDTQYF. The CDR3 bases are TGTGCCAGCAGCTTAGGTCCATTGGGACAGGGGAGGACAGATACGCAGTATTTT. The rearrangement joins TRBV7-8 to TRBJ2-3, with 10 positions matching TRBD1. CDR1 SGHVS and CDR2 FQNEAQ come from the germline V gene. CDR3 length: 18 residues. Unmatched junction bases numbered 10, after V lost 1 base and J lost 3 bases.

This clonotype appeared a few times. V usage is TRBV7-9 and J usage is TRBJ2-7; D perhaps matches TRBD2 (5 bases). This CDR3 spans 15 amino acids. Deletions cut 8 bases from V and 0 bases from J, with 17 bases between. Germline loops: CDR1 SEHNR, CDR2 FQNEAQ (reference sequence). CDR3 sequence: CASSPTGLSSYEQYF. CDR3 in DNA: TGTGCCAGCTCACCAACGGGGTTAAGCTCCTACGAGCAGTACTTC. Filled out from reference TRBV7-9 and TRBJ2-7, the complete variable domain reads DTGVSQNPRHKITKRGQNVTFRCDPISEHNRLYWYRQTLGQGPEFLTYFQNEAQLEKSRLLSDRFSAERPKGSFSTLEIQRTEQGDSAMYLCASSPTGLSSYEQYFGPGTRLTVT.

This rearrangement joins TRBV10-3 to TRBJ1-6; TRBD1 agrees at 7 bases. Unmatched junction bases numbered 15, after V lost 8 bases and J lost 5 bases. This CDR3 contains 17 residues. CDR1 and CDR2 (germline): ENHRY, SYGVKD. In DNA form, the CDR3 reads TGTGCCATCTACGACTCGAACACCGGGACAGATAATTCACCCCTCCACTTT. Its translation is CAIYDSNTGTDNSPLHF.

The V call is TRBV29-1, the J call TRBJ1-2; D gene unclear. Germline-derived CDR1 and CDR2 are SQVTM and ANQGSEA. The CDR3 totals 12 residues. V shed 1 base and J shed 3 bases, with 6 bases lying between them. CDR3 loop: CSVEAEDYGYTF. The CDR3 nucleotides are TGCAGCGTTGAAGCTGAAGACTATGGCTACACCTTC.

This clonotype was picked up a small number of times. The chain combines TRBV15 with TRBJ2-1; D is unclear. Germline V lookup: CDR1 LNHNV, CDR2 YYDKDF (reference sequence). Deletions cut 0 bases from V and 6 bases from J, with 9 bases between. This CDR3 region has 14 residues. The CDR3 nucleotides are TGTGCCACCAGCAGAGATCTCAAGACCAATGAGCAGTTCTTC. It encodes CATSRDLKTNEQFF.

This clonotype occurred a few times. The CDR3 nucleotides read TGTGCCAGCGAGAACCGAAATCAGCCCCAGCATTTT. Its translation: CASENRNQPQHF. The V call is TRBV6-1, the J call TRBJ1-5; unclear D gene. Trimming removed 8 bases from V and 4 bases from J, with 9 bases in between. Germline CDR1 and CDR2: MNHNS and SASEGT. The CDR3 has 12 residues.

This clonotype occurred many times. For the CDR3, the DNA is TGCGCCAGCAGCTGGCAGGGCGGGCAATCCTACGAGCAGTACTTC. This sequence encodes CASSWQGGQSYEQYF. V usage is TRBV5-1 and J usage is TRBJ2-7; either TRBD1 or TRBD2 may supply D (5 bases each). The V end was cut by 3 bases, the J end by 1 base, with 14 bases between. The CDR3 runs to 15 residues. Germline V CDR1 and CDR2: SGHRS, YFSETQ.

J is TRBJ2-7 and V is TRBV7-2, with TRBD1 matching 8 bases. This CDR3 has 13 amino acids. V lost 8 bases to trimming and J lost 4 bases; unmatched junction nucleotides: 7. Germline CDR1 is SGHTA and CDR2 is FQGNSA. CDR3 DNA: TGTGCCAGCCGGGCAGGGGGCGGATACGAGCAGTACTTC. This codes for CASRAGGGYEQYF.

This clonotype was seen many times. This sequence joins TRBV20-1 and TRBJ1-5; tentatively, D is TRBD1 (5 bases). V was pared by 0 bases and J by 4 bases, with 25 bases between. The CDR3 contains 19 residues. Germline V gene lookup returns CDR1 DFQATT and CDR2 SNEGSKA (reference sequence). The CDR3 reads CSARDLRGGAGKGNQPQHF. CDR3 bases: TGCAGTGCTAGAGATCTAAGGGGAGGGGCAGGGAAGGGTAATCAGCCCCAGCATTTT.

This clonotype was observed at least ten times. This chain connects TRBV6-6 to TRBJ2-7; D call uncertain. CDR3 length equals 12 residues. V was pared by 2 bases and J by 6 bases, with 8 bases between. CDR1 and CDR2 (germline): MNHNY, SVGAGI (reference sequence). CDR3 in amino acids: CASSYPGREQYF. CDR3 DNA sequence: TGTGCCAGCAGTTACCCGGGTCGCGAGCAGTACTTC.

J is TRBJ1-2 and V is TRBV29-1; D possibly corresponds to TRBD1 (6 bases). Deletions cut 1 base from V and 13 bases from J, with 19 bases between. Germline V gene sequence: CDR1 SQVTM, CDR2 ANQGSEA. The CDR3 is made up of 13 amino acids. CDR3 DNA: TGCAGCGTTGAAGGGGGAACAGGGCCCGCTTCCACCTTC. Protein: CSVEGGTGPASTF.

The chain's CDR3 is CAISESSSGSYEQYF. In DNA form, the CDR3 reads TGTGCCATCAGTGAGTCGTCTAGCGGGAGCTACGAGCAGTACTTC. The chain joins TRBV10-3 to TRBJ2-7, with 10 positions matching TRBD2. Unmatched junction bases numbered 2, after V lost 0 bases and J lost 3 bases. CDR3 size: 15 residues. Germline V CDR1 and CDR2: ENHRY, SYGVKD.

This clonotype was detected many times. The chain links TRBV29-1 to TRBJ1-1; 10 positions agree with TRBD1. CDR3 length equals 13 residues. The V gene end was trimmed by 8 bases and the J gene end by 1 base; junction bases not matched to a gene: 4. Germline V lookup: CDR1 SQVTM, CDR2 ANQGSEA. For the CDR3, the DNA is TGCAGCCTGTGGGACAGGGGGAACACTGAAGCTTTCTTT. Translation gives CSLWDRGNTEAFF. The full variable domain, in which reference TRBV29-1 and TRBJ1-1 provide the parts outside the CDR3, is SAVISQKPSRDICQRGTSLTIQCQVDSQVTMMFWYRQQPGQSLTLIATANQGSEATYESGFVIDKFPISRPNLTFSTLTVSNMSPEDSSIYLCSLWDRGNTEAFFGQGTRLTVV.

V usage is TRBV7-2 and J usage is TRBJ1-6; D may be TRBD1 (6 bases). Germline V gene sequence: CDR1 SGHTA, CDR2 FQGNSA. This CDR3 is 14 amino acids long. Trimming left V 4 bases short and J 8 bases short, with 12 bases between. CDR3 amino acids: CASSSYRVDSPLHF. The CDR3 DNA is TGTGCCAGCAGCTCCTACAGGGTCGATTCACCCCTCCACTTT.

J is TRBJ1-1 and V is TRBV10-3, with D possibly being TRBD1 (6 bases). This CDR3 spans 14 amino acids. Deletions cut 10 bases from V and 2 bases from J, with 17 bases between. Germline-derived CDR1 and CDR2 are ENHRY and SYGVKD. For the CDR3, the DNA is TGTGCCACACAAGGCGGGACACCAAACACTGAAGCTTTCTTT. It is translated as CATQGGTPNTEAFF.

The chain carries TRBV20-1 and TRBJ1-2; D ambiguous. Deletions cut 6 bases from V and 6 bases from J, with 20 bases between. The CDR3 has 14 residues. Germline V gene lookup returns CDR1 DFQATT and CDR2 SNEGSKA (reference sequence). The CDR3 DNA reads as TGCAGTGCCCCCGACCAGCCAGAGGACGATGGCTACACCTTC. Amino acids: CSAPDQPEDDGYTF.

This clonotype came up a few times. The chain recombines TRBV10-3 with TRBJ2-5; 8 bases are shared with TRBD2. V lost 8 bases, J lost 2 bases, and 16 bases stayed unmatched. This CDR3 is 17 amino acids long. Germline assignment: CDR1 ENHRY and CDR2 SYGVKD. CDR3 nucleotides: TGTGCCATCCACCCTACGGGGGGGAGGGGCGGACAAGAGACCCAGTACTTC. It encodes CAIHPTGGRGGQETQYF.

The chain links TRBV6-5 to TRBJ1-4; no clear D gene. Trimming pared 0 bases from V and 3 bases from J, leaving 5 bases between. This CDR3 is 14 amino acids long. In germline, CDR1 is MNHEY, CDR2 SVGAGI. The CDR3 reads CASSYSISNEKLFF. The CDR3 region has the DNA TGTGCCAGCAGTTACTCGATTTCTAATGAAAAACTGTTTTTT.

In this sample, this clonotype turned up many times. The chain is built from TRBV20-1 and TRBJ1-1, with D possibly being TRBD1 (6 bases). CDR3 size: 14 residues. Trimming stripped 2 bases from V and 0 bases from J, with 10 bases between. Germline values: CDR1 DFQATT, CDR2 SNEGSKA (reference sequence). The CDR3 DNA follows: TGCAGTGCTAGACTGGGACATCTGAACACTGAAGCTTTCTTT. Protein product: CSARLGHLNTEAFF.